Below, 20 T cell receptor beta chains from the same sample are listed, as sequenced in a study of blood T cell repertoires in COVID-19. The table came from immunoSEQ multiplex PCR; TCRdb's copy has only in-frame clones and leaves some out. The table lists approximately 150,000 clones, 87% of them singletons, with less than 5.5% in the top ten. Sample: peripheral blood. Receptors originate from a human donor in a cohort sampled during active COVID-19.

V and J are TRBV5-6 and TRBJ2-7; D gene uncertain. CDR3 size: 15 residues. Germline V gene sequence: CDR1 SGHDT, CDR2 YYEEEE. V lost 4 bases and J lost 5, with 19 bases in between. CDR3 sequence reads: CASSPHRLGSHEQYF. The DNA for the CDR3 is TGTGCCAGCAGCCCCCACCGACTTGGAAGCCACGAGCAGTACTTC.

The chain uses TRBV18 and TRBJ1-6; the match to TRBD1 covers 7 bases. Germline V gene data show CDR1 as KGHSH and CDR2 as LQKENI. J gave up 6 bases and V 3 bases, and 5 bases lay outside the gene matches. This CDR3 contains 15 residues. CDR3 loop: CASSPSGTVNSPLHF. The DNA of the CDR3 is TGTGCCAGCTCACCGTCCGGGACAGTTAATTCACCCCTCCACTTT.

This chain links TRBV28 with TRBJ2-7; 8 bases are shared with TRBD1. Germline trimming cut 6 bases from V and 2 bases from J; bases unmatched to any gene: 12. CDR3 length: 16 residues. Germline V gives CDR1 MDHEN, CDR2 SYDVKM. CDR3: CASRGDRSSTPYEQYF. CDR3 nucleotides: TGTGCCAGCAGGGGGGACAGGTCCTCGACCCCCTACGAGCAGTACTTC.

In nucleotides, the CDR3 is TGTGCCAGCAGCCAAGGGAGGGATCAGCCCCAGCATTTT. Protein product: CASSQGRDQPQHF. The chain joins TRBV3-1 (or the pseudogene TRBV3-2) to TRBJ1-5; D is uncertain. V gave up 1 base and J gave up 5 bases, with 6 bases separating them. This CDR3 has 13 amino acids. Per germline, CDR1 LGHDT and CDR2 YNNKEL (reference sequence).

The chain is built from TRBV3-1 (or the pseudogene TRBV3-2) and TRBJ2-7; 7 bases fit TRBD2. Germline V lookup: CDR1 LGHDT, CDR2 YNNKEL (reference sequence). V was clipped by 3 bases and J by 3 bases; unmatched bases: 5. The CDR3 extends over 14 amino acids. CDR3 loop: CASSQRREHYEQYF. The CDR3 region has the DNA TGTGCCAGCAGCCAGCGGCGGGAGCACTACGAGCAGTACTTC.

The chain carries TRBV2 and TRBJ2-1; 9 bases match TRBD2. Germline CDR1 and CDR2: SNHLY and FYNNEI. J lost 6 bases, V lost 6 bases, and 12 bases had no gene match. The CDR3 runs 16 residues. The CDR3 DNA reads as TGTGCCAGCAGGCCATTGAAGCGGGGGGTGGCCAATGAGCAGTTCTTC. Protein product: CASRPLKRGVANEQFF.

CDR3 sequence (DNA): TGTGCCAGCAGCCATACCCTGGGCGATGAGCAGTTCTTC. Its protein product is CASSHTLGDEQFF. This chain uses TRBV7-3 with TRBJ2-1; D gene uncertain. Germline assignment: CDR1 SGHTA and CDR2 FQGTGA. This CDR3 has 13 amino acids. The V and J ends lost 5 bases and 8 bases respectively, with 13 bases between them.

This chain uses TRBV28 with TRBJ2-2; 8 positions agree with TRBD1. V was clipped by 4 bases and J by 5 bases; unmatched bases: 6. The CDR3 extends over 15 amino acids. CDR1 is MDHEN, CDR2 SYDVKM, per germline. CDR3 amino acids: CASSSGDRRTGELFF. The CDR3 coding sequence is TGTGCCAGCAGTTCCGGGGACAGGAGGACCGGGGAGCTGTTTTTT.

The V gene is TRBV24-1, the J gene TRBJ1-2; 9 bases fit TRBD1. Germline-derived CDR1 and CDR2 are KGHDR and SFDVKD. The CDR3 is made up of 15 amino acids. Trimming took 0 bases from V and 7 from J; bases not matched to a gene: 5. CDR3 sequence: CATSDLGTGMAGYTF. CDR3 nucleotide sequence: TGTGCCACCAGTGATTTGGGGACAGGGATGGCTGGCTACACCTTC.

J is TRBJ1-2 and V is TRBV3-1 (or the pseudogene TRBV3-2); D ambiguous. The CDR3 is 18 amino acids. V was pared by 0 bases and J by 1 base, with 18 bases between. The germline V gene has CDR1 LGHDT and CDR2 YNNKEL (reference sequence). CDR3: CASSQDPGGSPLNYGYTF. CDR3 nucleotide sequence: TGTGCCAGCAGCCAAGATCCAGGAGGGTCCCCCCTTAACTATGGCTACACCTTC.

This clone was seen once. This rearrangement joins TRBV27 to TRBJ1-5, with no clear D. CDR1 is MNHEY, CDR2 SMNVEV, per germline (reference sequence). There are 14 residues in the CDR3. The V end was cut by 5 bases, the J end by 5 bases, with 13 bases between. The CDR3 bases are TGTGCCAGCAGTAACGGAGGAAGCTATCAGCCCCAGCATTTT. Residues: CASSNGGSYQPQHF.

This chain links TRBV4-3 with TRBJ2-5; 12 positions match TRBD2. Germline V CDR1 and CDR2: LGHNA, YSLEER. V was pared by 2 bases and J by 2 bases, with 12 bases of the junction left unmatched. This CDR3 spans 19 amino acids. The CDR3 coding sequence is TGCGCCAGCAGCCAAACAACGGGACTAGCGGGCCCCCTTCAAGAGACCCAGTACTTC. It yields the protein CASSQTTGLAGPLQETQYF.

The chain links TRBV4-3 to TRBJ1-6; D is perhaps TRBD1 (5 bases). CDR3 length equals 18 residues. The V end lost 4 bases, the J end lost 0 bases, and 16 bases lay between the germline ends. Germline V gene sequence: CDR1 LGHNA, CDR2 YSLEER. CDR3 in DNA: TGCGCCAGCAGCCCCCACCAACAGGAAGCCTCCTATAATTCACCCCTCCACTTT. Amino acids: CASSPHQQEASYNSPLHF.

This chain links TRBV2 with TRBJ1-6; TRBD1 matches at 8 bases. This CDR3 spans 13 amino acids. Looked up from germline, CDR1 is SNHLY and CDR2 is FYNNEI. The V gene end was trimmed by 4 bases and the J gene end by 10 bases; junction bases not matched to a gene: 3. The CDR3 sequence is CASSGQGSSPLHF. The CDR3 DNA sequence: TGTGCCAGCAGTGGACAGGGGAGCTCACCCCTCCACTTT.

The chain carries TRBV19 and TRBJ2-1; 7 bases map to TRBD2. This CDR3 is built from 17 residues. V gave up 6 bases and J gave up 0 bases; unmatched junction bases: 11. The germline CDR1 and CDR2 sequences are LNHDA and SQIVND (reference sequence). The DNA for the CDR3 is TGTGCCAGTAGGCAGACTATGGGGGGGAGCTCCTACAATGAGCAGTTCTTC. This encodes CASRQTMGGSSYNEQFF.

The chain recombines TRBV28 with TRBJ2-7; 9 nucleotides agree with TRBD2. V lost 4 bases and J lost 1; bases outside the gene matches: 8. The germline gives CDR1 MDHEN, CDR2 SYDVKM. The CDR3 covers 16 residues. CDR3 protein: CASSSLGGRGSYEQYF. For the CDR3, the DNA is TGTGCCAGCAGTTCATTGGGCGGGAGGGGTTCCTACGAGCAGTACTTC.

The rearrangement uses TRBV9 and TRBJ1-2; the match to TRBD1 covers 8 bases. Germline CDR1 SGDLS, CDR2 YYNGEE. Germline trimming cut 3 bases from V and 4 bases from J; bases unmatched to any gene: 8. The CDR3 extends over 15 amino acids. CDR3 nucleotide sequence: TGTGCCAGCAGCGCAGGACAGGGAATTTCCTATGGCTACACCTTC. Protein sequence: CASSAGQGISYGYTF.

The gene calls are TRBV4-3 and TRBJ2-1; a possible D gene is TRBD1 (5 bases). The CDR3 runs 14 residues. Trimming removed 1 base at V and 9 bases at J, with 13 bases between. In germline, CDR1 is LGHNA, CDR2 YSLEER. The CDR3 reads CASSQVRSRGEQFF. For the CDR3, the DNA is TGCGCCAGCAGCCAAGTTCGCTCTAGGGGTGAGCAGTTCTTC.

V and J are TRBV4-3 and TRBJ2-2; a weak D match, TRBD2 (6 bases). The V end lost 0 bases, the J end lost 0 bases, and 14 bases lay between the germline ends. The V gene's germline CDR1 is LGHNA and CDR2 YSLEER. This CDR3 spans 18 amino acids. The CDR3 coding sequence is TGCGCCAGCAGCCAAGATGCGATACGGGGGTCGAACACCGGGGAGCTGTTTTTT. This encodes CASSQDAIRGSNTGELFF.

The V call is TRBV28, the J call TRBJ1-1, with D maybe TRBD1 (5 bases). V gave up 3 bases and J gave up 4 bases, with 12 bases separating them. This CDR3 spans 14 amino acids. The V gene's germline CDR1 is MDHEN and CDR2 SYDVKM. The CDR3 sequence is CASSFGRVSTEAFF. The DNA of the CDR3 is TGTGCCAGCAGTTTTGGCAGGGTAAGCACTGAAGCTTTCTTT.